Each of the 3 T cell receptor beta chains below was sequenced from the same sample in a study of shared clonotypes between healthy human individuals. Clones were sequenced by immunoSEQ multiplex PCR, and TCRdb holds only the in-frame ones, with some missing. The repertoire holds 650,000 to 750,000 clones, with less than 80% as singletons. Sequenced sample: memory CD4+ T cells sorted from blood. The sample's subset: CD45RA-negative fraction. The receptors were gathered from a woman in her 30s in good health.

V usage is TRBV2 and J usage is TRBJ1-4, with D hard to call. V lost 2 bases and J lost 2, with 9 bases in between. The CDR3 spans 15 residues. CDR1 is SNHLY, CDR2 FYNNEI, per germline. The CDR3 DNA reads TGTGCCAGCAGTGAATCACAAAATACTAATGAAAAACTGTTTTTT. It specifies CASSESQNTNEKLFF.

This chain's CDR3 is CASSEERLDYNEQFF. The CDR3 DNA sequence: TGTGCCAGCAGCGAGGAGAGGCTCGACTACAATGAGCAGTTCTTC. The chain couples TRBV9 to TRBJ2-1; D is uncertain. The CDR3 length is 15 residues. With 3 bases removed from V and 3 bases from J, the gap between germline ends came to 13 bases. CDR1 is SGDLS, CDR2 YYNGEE, per germline.

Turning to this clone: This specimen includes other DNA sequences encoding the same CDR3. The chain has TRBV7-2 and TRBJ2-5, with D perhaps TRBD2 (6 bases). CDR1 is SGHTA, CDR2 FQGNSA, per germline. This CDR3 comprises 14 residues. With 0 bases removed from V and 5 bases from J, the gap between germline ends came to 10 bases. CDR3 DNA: TGTGCCAGCAGCTTAGCGGGGCGGGACGAGACCCAGTACTTC. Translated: CASSLAGRDETQYF.